The next 21 T cell receptor beta chains were all read from a single sample in a study of PD-1 blockade in mismatch repair-deficient tumors. This table comes from immunoSEQ multiplex PCR, and its TCRdb copy is limited to in-frame clones, with some not included. The table lists tens of thousands of clones, 84% of them singletons. Sequenced material: PBMCs, taken before pembrolizumab treatment. The source is an adult with mismatch repair-deficient cancer.

J is TRBJ2-6 and V is TRBV6-6, with D possibly matching TRBD2 (5 bases). The CDR3 is 15 residues long. Germline V lookup: CDR1 MNHNY, CDR2 SVGAGI (reference sequence). V was trimmed by 8 bases and J by 1 base, leaving 12 bases between them. In nucleotides, the CDR3 is TGTGCCAGCTTGAAACGACTATCTGGGGCCAACGTCCTGACTTTC. This sequence encodes CASLKRLSGANVLTF.

A remark on this clone: It is unclear where the CDR3 begins or ends on the DNA, so no DNA is shown, and the CDR3 is as TCRdb lists it. This chain connects TRBV19 to TRBJ1-6. CDR1 is LNHDA and CDR2 is SQIVND in the germline V gene (reference sequence). A total of 15 residues make up the CDR3, ends included. The CDR3 protein is CASTSGSSYNSPLHF.

The chain combines TRBV27 with TRBJ2-5; perhaps TRBD1 as D (6 bases). Germline CDR1 reads MNHEY; CDR2 reads SMNVEV (reference sequence). Trimming removed 5 bases at V and 5 bases at J, with 18 bases between. The CDR3 consists of 15 residues. The CDR3 loop is CASSAQGRVAETQYF. CDR3 DNA: TGTGCCAGCAGTGCACAGGGCAGAGTCGCGGAGACCCAGTACTTC.

The V gene is TRBV27, the J gene TRBJ2-7, with D tentatively TRBD1 (6 bases). The CDR3 has 14 residues. CDR1 and CDR2 (germline): MNHEY, SMNVEV (reference sequence). The V and J ends lost 1 base and 2 bases respectively, with 9 bases between them. This CDR3 reads CASSLLGQAYEQYF. CDR3 coding DNA: TGTGCCAGCAGTTTATTGGGACAAGCCTACGAGCAGTACTTC.

The chain links TRBV19 to TRBJ2-3; tentatively, D is TRBD1 (6 bases). CDR1 is LNHDA, CDR2 SQIVND, per germline (reference sequence). V was trimmed by 5 bases and J by 1 base, leaving 13 bases between them. The CDR3 runs 15 residues. The CDR3 coding sequence is TGTGCCAGTAGTCTAAACAGGGCGGGCACAGATACGCAGTATTTT. This translates into CASSLNRAGTDTQYF.

The rearrangement links TRBV10-3 to TRBJ1-1, with D perhaps TRBD1 (5 bases). This CDR3 has 12 amino acids. V lost 6 bases, J lost 1 base, and 6 bases lay in between. From germline, CDR1 is ENHRY and CDR2 SYGVKD. CDR3 loop: CAIRGANTEAFF. CDR3 in DNA: TGTGCCATCAGAGGGGCGAACACTGAAGCTTTCTTT.

The rearrangement uses TRBV28 and TRBJ2-7; TRBD2 matches 11 bases. Germline V lookup: CDR1 MDHEN, CDR2 SYDVKM. This CDR3 has 18 residues. V lost 4 bases and J lost 2; bases outside the gene matches: 13. The CDR3 bases are TGTGCCAGCAGTTCCCTAGGTAGCGGGAGGGTCCTACCCTACGAGCAGTACTTC. Amino acids: CASSSLGSGRVLPYEQYF.

The J gene is TRBJ1-3, the V gene TRBV4-1; D might be TRBD1 (5 bases). The germline V and J ends were trimmed by 1 base and 4 bases, with 17 bases remaining between them. The CDR3 is made up of 17 amino acids. The V gene's germline CDR1 is MGHRA and CDR2 YSYEKL. The CDR3 region is CASSQGFLGARGNTIYF. CDR3 nucleotide sequence: TGCGCCAGCAGCCAAGGATTTCTAGGGGCGCGCGGAAACACCATATATTTT.

V and J are TRBV5-1 and TRBJ1-1, with 7 bases fitting TRBD1. The trim removed 4 bases at V and 1 base at J, leaving 1 base unmatched. Germline V gene sequence: CDR1 SGHRS, CDR2 YFSETQ. The CDR3 extends over 13 amino acids. CDR3 region: CASSRQGNTEAFF. The CDR3 DNA follows: TGCGCCAGCAGCAGACAGGGGAACACTGAAGCTTTCTTT.

V is TRBV5-6 and J is TRBJ1-3; D perhaps matches TRBD1 (6 bases). Trimming removed 2 bases at V and 2 bases at J, with 14 bases between. This CDR3 spans 16 amino acids. Germline assignment: CDR1 SGHDT and CDR2 YYEEEE. CDR3 nucleotides: TGTGCCAGCAGCTTACAGGGAGGGGAGGCTGGAAACACCATATATTTT. Encoded protein: CASSLQGGEAGNTIYF.

The chain is built from TRBV9 and TRBJ2-3; D might be TRBD2 (5 bases). CDR1 SGDLS and CDR2 YYNGEE come from the germline V gene. This CDR3 has 14 residues. Trimming removed 4 bases from V and 3 bases from J, with 12 bases in between. The CDR3 sequence is CASSPLTSTDTQYF. CDR3 bases: TGTGCCAGCAGCCCTCTTACTAGTACAGATACGCAGTATTTT.

The rearrangement links TRBV6-4 to TRBJ2-1; 11 nucleotides align to TRBD2. V was clipped by 7 bases and J by 9 bases; unmatched bases: 11. Germline V gene lookup returns CDR1 MRHNA and CDR2 SNTAGT. The CDR3 runs to 15 residues. In nucleotides, the CDR3 is TGTGCCAGCACCGAAACTAGCGGGAGTAGGGGTGAGCAGTTCTTC. This gives the protein CASTETSGSRGEQFF.

This rearrangement joins TRBV18 to TRBJ2-1, with a tentative D call TRBD1 (5 bases). The ends were cut back, 3 bases at V and 4 bases at J, with 13 bases in the middle. Germline loops: CDR1 KGHSH, CDR2 LQKENI. There are 15 residues in the CDR3. The CDR3 loop is CASSPSRGGYNEQFF. CDR3 bases: TGTGCCAGCTCACCGTCAAGGGGTGGGTACAATGAGCAGTTCTTC.

J is TRBJ2-1 and V is TRBV29-1; TRBD2 aligns across 11 bases. The germline CDR1 and CDR2 sequences are SQVTM and ANQGSEA. The CDR3 is 16 residues long. With 3 bases clipped from V and 7 bases from J, the junction kept 11 bases outside the gene matches. The CDR3 region is CSVDVVAGGPRNEQFF. The CDR3 DNA reads TGCAGCGTTGACGTGGTAGCGGGAGGGCCAAGGAATGAGCAGTTCTTC.

The rearrangement joins TRBV19 to TRBJ2-1; 7 bases fit TRBD2. Trimming at V came to 9 bases and at J to 5 bases, leaving 19 bases not matched to a gene. The CDR3 runs to 17 residues. Germline values: CDR1 LNHDA, CDR2 SQIVND (reference sequence). The CDR3 spells CASNFGGKAGLNNEQFF. The CDR3 coding sequence is TGTGCCAGCAACTTCGGGGGAAAAGCGGGGTTAAACAATGAGCAGTTCTTC.

The V call is TRBV7-6, the J call TRBJ1-2; 11 bases match TRBD1. The CDR3 totals 15 residues. Unmatched junction bases numbered 6, after V lost 5 bases and J lost 4 bases. The germline V gene has CDR1 SGHVS and CDR2 FNYEAQ. The CDR3 sequence is CASSPGTGGAYGYTF. For the CDR3, the DNA is TGTGCCAGCAGCCCCGGGACAGGGGGGGCCTATGGCTACACCTTC.

This chain uses TRBV9 with TRBJ2-1; a weak D match, TRBD2 (6 bases). The V gene's germline CDR1 is SGDLS and CDR2 YYNGEE. V was clipped by 0 bases and J by 3 bases, with 10 bases between them. The CDR3 consists of 15 residues. The CDR3 DNA reads as TGTGCCAGCAGCGTAGGGATAGCGGTCTACAATGAGCAGTTCTTC. This sequence encodes CASSVGIAVYNEQFF. The full variable domain, rest sourced from reference TRBV9 and TRBJ2-1, is DSGVTQTPKHLITATGQRVTLRCSPRSGDLSVYWYQQSLDQGLQFLIQYYNGEERAKGNILERFSAQQFPDLHSELNLSSLELGDSALYFCASSVGIAVYNEQFFGPGTRLTVL.

The chain carries TRBV6-1 and TRBJ2-1; 12 nucleotides match TRBD2. After removal of 3 bases from V and 3 bases from J, the junction contained 6 bases not matched to a gene. This CDR3 is built from 17 residues. Germline loops: CDR1 MNHNS, CDR2 SASEGT. The CDR3 loop reads CASSDAPTSGSYNEQFF. The DNA for the CDR3 is TGTGCCAGCAGTGATGCCCCGACTAGCGGGAGCTACAATGAGCAGTTCTTC.

Here the CDR3 reads CASSLPGGNQPQHF. The CDR3 DNA reads as TGTGCCAGTAGTCTCCCAGGGGGCAATCAGCCCCAGCATTTT. The V gene is TRBV19, the J gene TRBJ1-5; weak D call: TRBD1 (6 bases). The germline V gene encodes CDR1 LNHDA and CDR2 SQIVND (reference sequence). The CDR3 spans 14 residues. Trimming removed 5 bases from V and 2 bases from J, with 10 bases in between.

V usage is TRBV28 and J usage is TRBJ2-1, with 7 positions matching TRBD2. Per the germline V gene, CDR1 is MDHEN and CDR2 is SYDVKM. This CDR3 contains 14 residues. The J segment lost 1 base and the V segment lost 7 bases, leaving 4 bases of the junction unmatched. The CDR3 sequence: CASKVGGSYNEQFF. The DNA of the CDR3 is TGTGCCAGCAAGGTCGGGGGGTCCTACAATGAGCAGTTCTTC.

V and J are TRBV5-1 and TRBJ1-6; no clear D. The CDR3 is 15 amino acids. Germline-derived CDR1 and CDR2 are SGHRS and YFSETQ. The V gene lost 2 bases and the J gene lost 0 bases, with 6 bases spanning the gap. The CDR3 coding sequence is TGCGCCAGCAGCTTCGGGAGCTCCTATAATTCACCCCTCCACTTT. It encodes CASSFGSSYNSPLHF.